The text below deals with one T cell receptor beta chain. Its antigen is unidentified. V was pared by 6 bases and J by 3 bases, with 12 bases between. Germline V CDR1 and CDR2: KGHSH, LQKENI. The CDR3 extends over 13 amino acids. This sample stems from a study of beta chain features in type 1 diabetes. Study details: Patients and healthy donors were similar in age, gender and cell yields. Points from the study as a whole: Researchers report that Type 1 diabetes patients had moderately but significantly shorter TCRB CDR3s across all four CD4+ subsets.

Expressed TCRB transcripts were sequenced after all isolated RNA was converted to cDNA. This table comes from immunoSEQ multiplex PCR, and its TCRdb copy is limited to in-frame clones, with some not included. The sample includes around 280,000 clones, 15% of them seen just once. A single heparinised draw of roughly 110 mL on average was taken per donor. Sorting of CD4+ naive, central memory, regulatory and stem cell-like memory cells was performed via CD45RO/CCR7/CD25/CD127/CD95/CD27. The origin of this receptor is a man in his late teens or twenties with type 1 diabetes. The chain joins TRBV18 to TRBJ2-7; D may be TRBD1 (6 bases). The source material was naive CD4+ T cells from blood. The DNA for the CDR3 is TGTGCCAGCTCCGGGGCCAGGGGCTACGAGCAGTACTTC. It specifies CASSGARGYEQYF.